The 5 T cell receptor beta chains presented below share a single source sample, sequenced in a study of PD-1 blockade in classical Hodgkin lymphoma. Documented time point: cycle 4 day 1 (C4D1), after five to seven weeks of nivolumab. In every patient, relapse followed autologous stem cell transplantation, while exposure to brentuximab vedotin differed. TCRdb keeps only in-frame clones here, not all; method: immunoSEQ multiplex PCR. The sample holds tens of thousands of clones, about 77% seen once. The sequencing here drew on peripheral blood mononuclear cells (PBMCs), taken before the fourth cycle of nivolumab. The receptors were sampled from a human donor with classical Hodgkin lymphoma.

J is TRBJ1-2 and V is TRBV6-6, with D maybe TRBD1 (6 bases). Trimming shortened V by 5 bases and J by 0 bases, and 10 bases separated the two germline ends. Germline V gene lookup returns CDR1 MNHNY and CDR2 SVGAGI (reference sequence). There are 14 residues in the CDR3. CDR3 sequence: CASSPWTANYGYTF. The DNA for the CDR3 is TGTGCCAGCAGTCCCTGGACAGCTAACTATGGCTACACCTTC.

The rearrangement joins TRBV7-9 to TRBJ2-1, with no clear D. Per the germline V gene, CDR1 is SEHNR and CDR2 is FQNEAQ (reference sequence). V lost 4 bases and J 0 bases, leaving 10 bases between the germline ends. The CDR3 sequence is 15 residues long. The CDR3 DNA is TGTGCCAGCAGCTCACCGAGAAGCTCCTACAATGAGCAGTTCTTC. It codes for CASSSPRSSYNEQFF.

This rearrangement joins TRBV7-9 to TRBJ2-7, with no clear D. V lost 1 base and J 5 bases, leaving 6 bases between the germline ends. Germline V gene data show CDR1 as SEHNR and CDR2 as FQNEAQ (reference sequence). The CDR3 length is 12 residues. CDR3 region: CASSLVTNEQYF. DNA of the CDR3: TGTGCCAGCAGCTTAGTGACAAACGAGCAGTACTTC.

The chain couples TRBV27 to TRBJ1-2; D call uncertain. The CDR3 is made up of 17 amino acids. Trimming cost V 0 bases and J 2 bases, with 16 bases left between them. Germline V gene lookup returns CDR1 MNHEY and CDR2 SMNVEV (reference sequence). CDR3 in amino acids: CASSLSPRGGRNYGYTF. Written as DNA, the CDR3 is TGTGCCAGCAGTTTATCCCCACGGGGAGGGCGAAACTATGGCTACACCTTC.

The chain uses TRBV2 and TRBJ1-1, with D perhaps TRBD1 (5 bases). Per the germline V gene, CDR1 is SNHLY and CDR2 is FYNNEI. V shed 0 bases and J shed 8 bases, with 10 bases lying between them. This CDR3 has 13 amino acids. The CDR3 DNA follows: TGTGCCAGCAGTGAAGCGGAGAGACAGGAAGCTTTCTTT. This sequence encodes CASSEAERQEAFF.